These T cell receptor beta chains were read from a single sample in a study of CD8 T cells in ankylosing spondylitis. Via MiXCR, TCRdb re-called the 5' RACE reads, giving one row per CDR3 protein. The table shows approximately 350,000 distinct CDR3 sequences, with under 15% occurring only once. Sequenced sample: blood, either unsorted or a sorted T cell fraction (not recorded which). All receptors come from a male donor with ankylosing spondylitis or in good health (not recorded which). Each CDR3 is given with its conserved first and last residue. The D gene is left open where the match is weak. The size entry is marked missing in some rows and otherwise reads once, few, many or a size class.

V gene: TRBV5-1; clone size: NA; J gene: TRBJ2-1; D gene: TRBD2; CDR3 protein: CASSVSSPGLVYNEQFF; CDR3 DNA: TGCGCCAGCAGCGTGTCCTCGCCGGGACTAGTCTACAATGAGCAGTTCTTC
V gene: TRBV11-2; clone size: few; J gene: TRBJ1-1; D gene: TRBD1; CDR3 protein: CASRRIRGSNTEAFF; CDR3 DNA: TGTGCCAGCAGACGGATCAGGGGGTCCAACACTGAAGCTTTCTTT
V gene: TRBV19; clone size: few; J gene: TRBJ2-7; D gene: TRBD1; CDR3 protein: CASSILTTGGSYEQYF; CDR3 DNA: TGTGCCAGTAGTATTCTAACGACAGGGGGCTCCTACGAGCAGTACTTC
V gene: TRBV9; clone size: few; J gene: TRBJ2-4; D gene: NA; CDR3 protein: CASSGRGSWGENIQYF; CDR3 DNA: TGTGCCAGCAGCGGGCGCGGGTCGTGGGGGGAGAACATTCAGTACTTC
V gene: TRBV15; clone size: few; J gene: TRBJ2-5; D gene: NA; CDR3 protein: CATSRPHPQETQYF; CDR3 DNA: TGTGCCACCAGCAGACCACACCCGCAAGAGACCCAGTACTTC
V gene: TRBV29-1; clone size: few; J gene: TRBJ1-3; D gene: NA; CDR3 protein: CSVRRTSEGNTIYF; CDR3 DNA: TGCAGCGTCCGAAGGACCTCCGAGGGAAACACCATATATTTT
V gene: TRBV12-3/TRBV12-4; clone size: NA; J gene: TRBJ1-1; D gene: NA; CDR3 protein: CASSFSSGLLNTEAFF; CDR3 DNA: TGTGCCAGCAGTTTTTCCTCGGGCCTACTGAACACTGAAGCTTTCTTT
V gene: TRBV20-1; clone size: few; J gene: TRBJ2-1; D gene: TRBD2; CDR3 protein: CSASSARTSGRIGDNEQFF; CDR3 DNA: TGCAGTGCTAGTAGCGCGAGGACTAGCGGGAGAATAGGCGACAATGAGCAGTTCTTC
V gene: TRBV12-5; clone size: NA; J gene: TRBJ2-3; D gene: TRBD2; CDR3 protein: CASGSRLAGGLVDTQYF; CDR3 DNA: TGTGCTAGTGGTTCCAGACTAGCGGGGGGGCTGGTAGATACGCAGTATTTT
V gene: TRBV6-5; clone size: few; J gene: TRBJ2-5; D gene: TRBD1; CDR3 protein: CASSYSTGGETQYF; CDR3 DNA: TGTGCCAGCAGTTACAGTACAGGGGGAGAGACCCAGTACTTC
V gene: TRBV12-3/TRBV12-4; clone size: medium-sized; J gene: TRBJ1-3; D gene: NA; CDR3 protein: CASSPERARNTIYF; CDR3 DNA: TGTGCCAGCAGTCCAGAGAGGGCGCGCAACACCATATATTTT
V gene: TRBV19; clone size: few; J gene: TRBJ2-5; D gene: NA; CDR3 protein: CASTDDGARTQYF; CDR3 DNA: TGTGCCAGTACCGATGATGGGGCACGGACCCAGTACTTC
V gene: TRBV12-3/TRBV12-4; clone size: few; J gene: TRBJ2-7; D gene: NA; CDR3 protein: CASQQGGSYEQYF; CDR3 DNA: TGTGCCAGCCAACAGGGGGGGTCCTACGAGCAGTACTTC
V gene: TRBV11-2; clone size: few; J gene: TRBJ2-4; D gene: TRBD1; CDR3 protein: CASSPRGQGTSKNIQYF; CDR3 DNA: TGTGCCAGCAGCCCCCGGGGACAGGGGACCTCCAAAAACATTCAGTACTTC
V gene: TRBV20-1; clone size: NA; J gene: TRBJ2-2; D gene: NA; CDR3 protein: CSARDLSTGELFF; CDR3 DNA: TGCAGTGCTAGAGATCTGTCCACCGGGGAGCTGTTTTTT
V gene: TRBV10-3; clone size: NA; J gene: TRBJ1-1; D gene: TRBD1; CDR3 protein: CAISQGQGGVLTEAFF; CDR3 DNA: TGTGCCATCAGCCAAGGACAGGGGGGAGTCCTAACTGAAGCTTTCTTT